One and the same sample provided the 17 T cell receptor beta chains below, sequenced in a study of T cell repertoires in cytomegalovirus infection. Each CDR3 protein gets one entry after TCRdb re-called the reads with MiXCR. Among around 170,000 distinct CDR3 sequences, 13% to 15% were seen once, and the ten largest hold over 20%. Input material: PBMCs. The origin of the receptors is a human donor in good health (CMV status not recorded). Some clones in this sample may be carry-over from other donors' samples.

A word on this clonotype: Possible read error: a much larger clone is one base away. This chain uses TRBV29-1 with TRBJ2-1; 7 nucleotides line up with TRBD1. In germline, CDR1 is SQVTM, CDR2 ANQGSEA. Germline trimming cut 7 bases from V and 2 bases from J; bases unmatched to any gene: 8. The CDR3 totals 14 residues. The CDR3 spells CSANRQGAYNEQFF. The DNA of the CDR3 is TGCAGCGCAAACCGACAGGGAGCCTACAATGAGCAGTTCTTC.

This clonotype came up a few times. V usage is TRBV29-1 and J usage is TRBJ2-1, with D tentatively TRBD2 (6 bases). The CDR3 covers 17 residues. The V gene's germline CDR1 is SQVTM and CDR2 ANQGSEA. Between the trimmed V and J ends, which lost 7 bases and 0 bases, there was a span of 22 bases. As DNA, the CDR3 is TGCAGCGCAGAAGCCTTGATCGGGCGGGGCTCCTACAATGAGCAGTTCTTC. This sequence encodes CSAEALIGRGSYNEQFF.

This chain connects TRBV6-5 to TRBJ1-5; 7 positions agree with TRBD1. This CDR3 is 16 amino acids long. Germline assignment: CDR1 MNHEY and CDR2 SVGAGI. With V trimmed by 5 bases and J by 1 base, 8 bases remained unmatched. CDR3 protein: CASSQDRVGSNQPQHF. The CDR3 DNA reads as TGTGCCAGCAGTCAAGACAGGGTTGGAAGCAATCAGCCCCAGCATTTT.

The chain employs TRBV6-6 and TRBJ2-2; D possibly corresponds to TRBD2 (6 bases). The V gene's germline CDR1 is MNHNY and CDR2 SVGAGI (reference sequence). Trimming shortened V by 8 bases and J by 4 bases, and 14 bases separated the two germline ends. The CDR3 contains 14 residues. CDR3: CASGVRGTTGELFF. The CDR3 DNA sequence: TGTGCCAGCGGAGTGCGGGGCACCACCGGGGAGCTGTTTTTT.

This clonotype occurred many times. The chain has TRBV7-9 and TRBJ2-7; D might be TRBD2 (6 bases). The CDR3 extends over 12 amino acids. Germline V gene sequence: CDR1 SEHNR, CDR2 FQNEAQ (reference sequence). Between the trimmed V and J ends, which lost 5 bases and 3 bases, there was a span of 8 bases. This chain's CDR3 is CASSGSGYEQYF. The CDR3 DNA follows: TGTGCCAGCAGCGGTAGCGGCTACGAGCAGTACTTC.

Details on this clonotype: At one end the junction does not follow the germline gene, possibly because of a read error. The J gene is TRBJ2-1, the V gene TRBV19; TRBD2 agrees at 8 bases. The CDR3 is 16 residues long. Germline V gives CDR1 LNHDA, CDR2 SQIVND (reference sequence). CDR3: CASSQGTRSSHNEQFF. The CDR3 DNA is TGTGCCAGTAGTCAAGGGACTAGGAGCTCCCACAATGAGCAGTTCTTC.

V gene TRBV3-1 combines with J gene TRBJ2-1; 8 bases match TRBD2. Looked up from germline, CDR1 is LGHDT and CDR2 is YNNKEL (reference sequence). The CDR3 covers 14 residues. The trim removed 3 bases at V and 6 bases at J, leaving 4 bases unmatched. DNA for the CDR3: TGTGCCAGCAGCCACCGGCGGGGGGTCAATGAGCAGTTCTTC. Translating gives CASSHRRGVNEQFF.

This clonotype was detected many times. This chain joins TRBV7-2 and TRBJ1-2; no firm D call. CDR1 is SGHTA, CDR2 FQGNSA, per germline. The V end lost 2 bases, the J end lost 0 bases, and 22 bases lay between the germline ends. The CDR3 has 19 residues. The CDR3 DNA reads TGTGCCAGCAGCTTATTTGGCCCTGGAGGGATAGGAGCTAACTATGGCTACACCTTC. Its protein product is CASSLFGPGGIGANYGYTF.

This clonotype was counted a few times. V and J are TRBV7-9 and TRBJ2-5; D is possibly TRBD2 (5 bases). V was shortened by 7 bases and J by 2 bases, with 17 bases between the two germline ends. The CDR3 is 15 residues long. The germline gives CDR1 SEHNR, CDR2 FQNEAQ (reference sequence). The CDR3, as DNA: TGTGCCAGCAACCTCCAGAGGGCTGGACAAGAGACCCAGTACTTC. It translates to CASNLQRAGQETQYF.

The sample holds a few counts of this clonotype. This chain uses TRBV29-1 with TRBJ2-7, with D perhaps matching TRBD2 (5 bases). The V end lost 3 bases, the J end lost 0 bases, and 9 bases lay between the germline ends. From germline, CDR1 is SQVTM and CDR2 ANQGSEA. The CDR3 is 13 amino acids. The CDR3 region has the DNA TGCAGCGTTGAGTCGGGATCCTCCTACGAGCAGTACTTC. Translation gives CSVESGSSYEQYF.

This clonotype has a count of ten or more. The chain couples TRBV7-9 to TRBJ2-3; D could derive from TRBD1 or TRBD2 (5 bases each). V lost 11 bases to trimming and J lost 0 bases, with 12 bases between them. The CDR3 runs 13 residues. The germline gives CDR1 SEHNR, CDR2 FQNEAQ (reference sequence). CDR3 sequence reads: CAHLGDSTDTQYF. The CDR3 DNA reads TGTGCCCACCTCGGGGACAGCACAGATACGCAGTATTTT.

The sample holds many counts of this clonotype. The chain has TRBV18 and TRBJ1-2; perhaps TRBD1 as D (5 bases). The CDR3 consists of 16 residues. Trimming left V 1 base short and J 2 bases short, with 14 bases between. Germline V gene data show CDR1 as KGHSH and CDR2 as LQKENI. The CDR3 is CASSPRIGGDNYGYTF. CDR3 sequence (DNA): TGTGCCAGCTCACCACGAATCGGGGGAGACAACTATGGCTACACCTTC. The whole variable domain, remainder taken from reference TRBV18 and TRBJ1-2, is NAGVMQNPRHLVRRRGQEARLRCSPMKGHSHVYWYRQLPEEGLKFMVYLQKENIIDESGMPKERFSAEFPKEGPSILRIQQVVRGDSAAYFCASSPRIGGDNYGYTFGSGTRLTVV.

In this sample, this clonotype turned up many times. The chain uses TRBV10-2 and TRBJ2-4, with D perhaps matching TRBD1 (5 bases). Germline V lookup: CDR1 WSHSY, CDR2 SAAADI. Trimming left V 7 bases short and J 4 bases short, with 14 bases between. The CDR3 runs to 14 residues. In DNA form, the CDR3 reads TGCGCCAGCATTGGGGCACCCAGTAAAAACATTCAGTACTTC. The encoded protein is CASIGAPSKNIQYF.

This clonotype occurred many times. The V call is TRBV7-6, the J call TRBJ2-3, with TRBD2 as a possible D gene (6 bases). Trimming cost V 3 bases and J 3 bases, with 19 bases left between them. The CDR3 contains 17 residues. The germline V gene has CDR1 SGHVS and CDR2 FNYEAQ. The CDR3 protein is CASSLGTGRGGTDTQYF. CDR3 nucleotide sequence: TGTGCCAGCAGCTTGGGTACAGGCCGCGGAGGGACAGATACGCAGTATTTT.

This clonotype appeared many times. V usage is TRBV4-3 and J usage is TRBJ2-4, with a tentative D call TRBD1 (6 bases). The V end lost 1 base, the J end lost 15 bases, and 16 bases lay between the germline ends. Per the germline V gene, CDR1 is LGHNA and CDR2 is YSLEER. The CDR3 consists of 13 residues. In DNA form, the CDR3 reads TGCGCCAGCAGCCAAGCTCTGACAGGAGTCCCGTACTTC. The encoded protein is CASSQALTGVPYF.

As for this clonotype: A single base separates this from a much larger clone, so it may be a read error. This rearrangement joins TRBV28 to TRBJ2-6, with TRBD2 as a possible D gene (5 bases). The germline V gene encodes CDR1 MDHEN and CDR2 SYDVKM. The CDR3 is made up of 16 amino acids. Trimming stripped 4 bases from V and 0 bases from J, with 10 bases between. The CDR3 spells CASSSGLPSGANVLTF. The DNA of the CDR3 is TGTGCCAGCAGTTCAGGACTGCCCTCTGGGGCCAACGTCCTGACTTTC.

The CDR3 nucleotides are TGTGCCAGCAGTCCCGGGACAGCTTATGGCTACACCTTC. Its translation is CASSPGTAYGYTF. The chain employs TRBV2 and TRBJ1-2, with TRBD1 matching over 7 bases. Germline-derived CDR1 and CDR2 are SNHLY and FYNNEI. After removal of 5 bases from V and 5 bases from J, the junction contained 5 bases not matched to a gene. The length of the CDR3 is 13 residues.